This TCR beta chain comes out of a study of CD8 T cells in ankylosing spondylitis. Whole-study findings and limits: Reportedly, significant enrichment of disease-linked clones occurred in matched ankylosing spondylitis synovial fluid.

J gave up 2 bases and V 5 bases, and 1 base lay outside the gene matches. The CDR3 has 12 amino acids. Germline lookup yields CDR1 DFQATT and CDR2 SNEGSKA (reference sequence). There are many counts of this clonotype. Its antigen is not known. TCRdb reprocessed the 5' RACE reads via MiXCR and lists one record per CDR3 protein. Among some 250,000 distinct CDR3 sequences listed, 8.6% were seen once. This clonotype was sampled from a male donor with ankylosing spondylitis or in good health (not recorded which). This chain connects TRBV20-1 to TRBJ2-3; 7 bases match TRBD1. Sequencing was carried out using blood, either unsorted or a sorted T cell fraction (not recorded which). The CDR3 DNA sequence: TGCAGTGCTGGGACAGTCACAGATACGCAGTATTTT. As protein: CSAGTVTDTQYF.